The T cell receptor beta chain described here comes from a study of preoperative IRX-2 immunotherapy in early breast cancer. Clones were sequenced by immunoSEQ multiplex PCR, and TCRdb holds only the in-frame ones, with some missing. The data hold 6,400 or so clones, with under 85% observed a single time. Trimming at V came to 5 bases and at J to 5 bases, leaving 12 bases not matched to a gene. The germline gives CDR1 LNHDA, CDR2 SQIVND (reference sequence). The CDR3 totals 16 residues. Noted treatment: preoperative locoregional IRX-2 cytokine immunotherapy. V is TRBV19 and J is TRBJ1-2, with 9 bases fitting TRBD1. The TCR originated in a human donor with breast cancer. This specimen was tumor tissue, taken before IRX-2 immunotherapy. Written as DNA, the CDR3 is TGTGCCAGTAGTCCCGGGACAGGGTCGGGAAGGTATGGCTACACCTTC. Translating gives CASSPGTGSGRYGYTF. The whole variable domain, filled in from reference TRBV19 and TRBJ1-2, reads DGGITQSPKYLFRKEGQNVTLSCEQNLNHDAMYWYRQDPGQGLRLIYYSQIVNDFQKGDIAEGYSVSREKKESFPLTVTSAQKNPTAFYLCASSPGTGSGRYGYTFGSGTRLTVV.